The entry below describes one T cell receptor (beta chain). MiXCR, applied by TCRdb to the RT-PCR reads, yields one record per CDR3 protein. The sample holds hundreds of thousands of distinct CDR3 sequences, approximately 15% seen once. The CDR3 runs to 13 residues. Per germline, CDR1 SQVTM and CDR2 ANQGSEA. Trimming took 6 bases from V and 3 from J, leaving 14 bases between them. The chain has TRBV29-1 and TRBJ1-1; TRBD1 might be the D (6 bases). The origin of this receptor is a female donor in good health, serving as a healthy control. The sequencing sample was made of memory CD4+ T cells from blood. Written as DNA, the CDR3 is TGCAGCGTAGCAAGGGGGGGGCACACTGAAGCTTTCTTT. Translation gives CSVARGGHTEAFF.